The 8 T cell receptor beta chains given below trace back to one sample, sequenced in a study of control samples from healthy donors and cancer patients. Profiling relied on immunoSEQ multiplex PCR, and the TCRdb table lists in-frame clones only, not all of them. The table includes around 180,000 clones, 80% to 90% detected once. The sequenced sample consisted of blood. These receptors were obtained from a woman in her 30s in good health.

The genes are TRBV11-2 and TRBJ2-2; D gene ambiguous. Germline CDR1 reads SGHAT; CDR2 reads FQNNGV. V was clipped by 2 bases and J by 0 bases, with 13 bases between them. The CDR3 has 17 residues. The CDR3 here is CASSLFSAGPNTGELFF. CDR3 nucleotide sequence: TGTGCCAGCAGCTTATTCTCGGCAGGCCCGAACACCGGGGAGCTGTTTTTT.

J is TRBJ2-7 and V is TRBV5-1, with 8 bases identical to TRBD2. Trimming took 1 base from V and 0 from J; bases not matched to a gene: 3. The CDR3 sequence is 15 residues long. From germline, CDR1 is SGHRS and CDR2 YFSETQ. CDR3 nucleotide sequence: TGCGCCAGCAGCTTGCCCGGGAGGGACTCCTACGAGCAGTACTTC. It is translated as CASSLPGRDSYEQYF.

The genes are TRBV24-1 and TRBJ2-7; 9 positions agree with TRBD1. Germline CDR1 is KGHDR and CDR2 is SFDVKD. V trimming: 0 bases; J trimming: 4 bases; junction bases outside the gene matches: 6. The CDR3 has 16 residues. The CDR3 DNA is TGTGCCACCAGTGATTTGGTGGGACAGGGCATTTACGAGCAGTACGTC. Its protein product is CATSDLVGQGIYEQYV.

This chain links TRBV3-1 (or the pseudogene TRBV3-2) with TRBJ2-7; D is tentatively TRBD1 or TRBD2 (5 bases each). Trimming took 4 bases from V and 5 from J, leaving 18 bases between them. This CDR3 is 15 amino acids long. Germline V gene data show CDR1 as LGHDT and CDR2 as YNNKEL (reference sequence). The CDR3, as DNA: TGTGCCAGCAGCCGACGTGTCGGGGCGCCGAACGAGCAGTACTTC. Amino acid sequence: CASSRRVGAPNEQYF.

This clone has a single count. V usage is TRBV19 and J usage is TRBJ1-5; no definite D call. Trimming took 3 bases from V and 7 from J, leaving 4 bases between them. Germline values: CDR1 LNHDA, CDR2 SQIVND (reference sequence). The length of the CDR3 is 11 residues. CDR3 amino acids: CASSMTQPQHF. The CDR3 region has the DNA TGTGCCAGTAGTATGACACAGCCCCAGCATTTT.

The V and J genes are TRBV12-3 or TRBV12-4 and TRBJ1-2; no firm D call. The V gene lost 5 bases and the J gene lost 8 bases, with 15 bases spanning the gap. CDR3 length equals 13 residues. For the CDR3, the DNA is TGTGCCAGCAGTCCGGCGGGCCCCAACGGCTACACCTTC. This codes for CASSPAGPNGYTF.

The chain combines TRBV4-1 with TRBJ2-2, with 11 nucleotides matching TRBD1. The J segment lost 6 bases and the V segment lost 4 bases, leaving 16 bases of the junction unmatched. Germline values: CDR1 MGHRA, CDR2 YSYEKL. The CDR3 sequence is 19 residues long. CDR3 nucleotide sequence: TGCGCCAGCAGCCCCCCTCCGGGACAGGGGGTATATGAGGCCGGGGAGCTGTTTTTT. This sequence encodes CASSPPPGQGVYEAGELFF.

The chain combines TRBV29-1 with TRBJ1-2; 7 bases are a match to TRBD1. With V trimmed by 0 bases and J by 4 bases, 5 bases remained unmatched. CDR3 length: 14 amino acids. CDR1 and CDR2 (germline): SQVTM, ANQGSEA. The CDR3 nucleotides read TGCAGCGTTGAAGAAGGACAGGCTAGCTATGGCTACACCTTC. Its translation: CSVEEGQASYGYTF. Drawing the rest from reference TRBV29-1 and TRBJ1-2, the complete variable domain is SAVISQKPSRDICQRGTSLTIQCQVDSQVTMMFWYRQQPGQSLTLIATANQGSEATYESGFVIDKFPISRPNLTFSTLTVSNMSPEDSSIYLCSVEEGQASYGYTFGSGTRLTVV.